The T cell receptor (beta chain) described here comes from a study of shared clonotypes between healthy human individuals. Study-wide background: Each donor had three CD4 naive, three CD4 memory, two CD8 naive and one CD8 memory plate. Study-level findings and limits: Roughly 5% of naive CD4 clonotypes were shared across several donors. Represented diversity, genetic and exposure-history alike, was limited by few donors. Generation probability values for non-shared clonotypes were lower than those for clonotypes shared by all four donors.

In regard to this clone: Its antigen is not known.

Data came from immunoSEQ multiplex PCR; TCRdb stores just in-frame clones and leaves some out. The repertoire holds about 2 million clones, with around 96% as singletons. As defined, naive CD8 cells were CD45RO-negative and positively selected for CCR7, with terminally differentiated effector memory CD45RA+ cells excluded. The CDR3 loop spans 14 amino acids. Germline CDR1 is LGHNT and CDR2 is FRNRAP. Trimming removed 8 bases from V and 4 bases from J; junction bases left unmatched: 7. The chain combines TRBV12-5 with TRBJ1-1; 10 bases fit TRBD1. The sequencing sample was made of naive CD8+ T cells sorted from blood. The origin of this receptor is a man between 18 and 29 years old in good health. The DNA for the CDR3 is TGTGCTAGTCATCCGGGACAGGGGTTCACTGAAGCTTTCTTT. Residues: CASHPGQGFTEAFF.